The present T cell receptor beta chain was sequenced within a study of blood T cell repertoires in COVID-19. Study details: Sites across the United States, Italy and Spain contributed samples from acute and convalescent COVID-19. T cells, B-cell-depleted T cells, or PBMCs supplied cDNA or gDNA.

The CDR3 totals 14 residues. The germline gives CDR1 MGHDK, CDR2 SYGVNS. With 5 bases removed from V and 0 bases from J, the gap between germline ends came to 10 bases. Per the authors' pipeline: Amplification with reference gene primers provided the estimates of nucleated cell counts. Clones were read by immunoSEQ multiplex PCR, and TCRdb kept only the in-frame ones, dropping some. That table is the source of V, J and clone size, and D and trimming were worked out from the DNA. Among roughly 150,000 clones listed, roughly 85% were seen once. Sequencing was done on a sample of peripheral blood. The origin of this receptor is a woman aged 55-70 years with COVID-19, enrolled during active disease. The V and J genes are TRBV25-1 and TRBJ1-1, with D possibly TRBD1 on 6 matching bases. CDR3 bases: TGTGCCAGCAGTAAGGGGGTGTTGAACACTGAAGCTTTCTTT. Encoded protein: CASSKGVLNTEAFF.